This is a list of T cell receptor beta chains from one sample in a study of blood T cell repertoires in COVID-19. Some clones are missing from TCRdb's copy, which holds only in-frame ones; the method was immunoSEQ multiplex PCR. The sample lists hundreds of thousands of clones, 85% to 90% seen once, with approximately 2.5% in the top ten. Sequencing input: PBMCs or T cells enriched from blood (not recorded which). The receptors come from a woman aged 18-29 years who had recovered from COVID-19. Both conserved end residues are part of each CDR3. Each record gives: J gene, D gene, V gene, clone size, CDR3 DNA, CDR3 protein. The D gene is left open where the match is weak. Some rows mark clone size as missing; the rest say once, few, many or name a class of expanded clone.

J: TRBJ1-2
D: TRBD1
V: TRBV20-1
size: once
DNA: TGCAGTGCTAGTAGGGGACAGGGATGGGTTAAGGATGGCTACACCTTC
CDR3: CSASRGQGWVKDGYTF

J: TRBJ1-5
D: -
V: TRBV28
size: -
DNA: TGTGCCAGCAGTTTATGGGAGAGCAATCAGCCCCAGCATTTT
CDR3: CASSLWESNQPQHF

J: TRBJ2-5
D: TRBD1
V: TRBV19
size: -
DNA: TGTGCCAGTAGTCGGACAGGCCAAGAGACCCAGTACTTC
CDR3: CASSRTGQETQYF

J: TRBJ2-7
D: -
V: TRBV18
size: -
DNA: TGTGCCAGCTCACCCTCGGGACAATCCTACGAGCAGTACTTC
CDR3: CASSPSGQSYEQYF

J: TRBJ2-6
D: -
V: TRBV6-5
size: -
DNA: TGTGCCAGCAGTTACTCGAACAGTCCTGGGGCCAACGTCCTGACTTTC
CDR3: CASSYSNSPGANVLTF

J: TRBJ2-2
D: -
V: TRBV29-1
size: -
DNA: TGCAGCGTTGTAGGGGTGGACACCGGGGAGCTGTTTTTT
CDR3: CSVVGVDTGELFF

J: TRBJ1-2
D: TRBD1
V: TRBV19
size: once
DNA: TGTGCCAGTAGTCGACCCCGGGACAGGAGCTATGGCTACACCTTC
CDR3: CASSRPRDRSYGYTF

J: TRBJ2-3
D: TRBD2
V: TRBV2
size: -
DNA: TGTGCCAGCAGTGAATTGCTGGCGGGGGGCACAGATACGCAGTATTTT
CDR3: CASSELLAGGTDTQYF

J: TRBJ2-5
D: TRBD1
V: TRBV27
size: few
DNA: TGTGCCAGCAGTTTCACTCAGACAGGGTCGAGGCGAGAGACCCAGTACTTC
CDR3: CASSFTQTGSRRETQYF

J: TRBJ2-7
D: -
V: TRBV9
size: -
DNA: TGTGCCAGCAGCGTAGGAGGGGGTAAGAACGAGCAGTACTTC
CDR3: CASSVGGGKNEQYF

J: TRBJ1-5
D: -
V: TRBV24-1
size: -
DNA: TGTGCCACCAGTGATAGTTCCGAGAGGCAGCCCCAGCATTTT
CDR3: CATSDSSERQPQHF

J: TRBJ2-1
D: -
V: TRBV11-2
size: once
DNA: TGTGCCAGCAGCTTAGATGCAGGGGCCTTTCAAGAGCAGTTCTTC
CDR3: CASSLDAGAFQEQFF

J: TRBJ1-1
D: -
V: TRBV29-1
size: once
DNA: TGCAGCGTTTCAGGGGAGGGGGGTGGCACTGAAGCTTTCTTT
CDR3: CSVSGEGGGTEAFF

J: TRBJ1-6
D: -
V: TRBV9
size: -
DNA: TGTGCCAGCAGCGGCGGGAGGGGGAATTCACCCCTCCACTTT
CDR3: CASSGGRGNSPLHF

J: TRBJ2-1
D: TRBD1
V: TRBV5-1
size: -
DNA: TGCGCCAGCAGCCAGACGACAGGGGGGCAGGGAGAGCAGTTCTTC
CDR3: CASSQTTGGQGEQFF

J: TRBJ2-5
D: TRBD2
V: TRBV19
size: -
DNA: TGTGCCAGTAGTAGAGGGACTAGCGGTAGAGAGACCCAGTACTTC
CDR3: CASSRGTSGRETQYF

J: TRBJ2-7
D: TRBD1
V: TRBV7-9
size: -
DNA: TGTGCCAGCAGCTGGAGACAGGGGGGGTACGAGCAGTACTTC
CDR3: CASSWRQGGYEQYF

J: TRBJ2-3
D: TRBD2
V: TRBV30
size: -
DNA: TGTGCCTGGAGGGTTAGCGGGACAGATACGCAGTATTTT
CDR3: CAWRVSGTDTQYF

J: TRBJ1-3
D: TRBD1
V: TRBV19
size: -
DNA: TGTGCCAGTAGTAGGGGGACAGAACCCTCTGGAAACACCATATATTTT
CDR3: CASSRGTEPSGNTIYF

J: TRBJ1-2
D: TRBD1
V: TRBV5-1
size: -
DNA: TGCGCCAGCAGCCCAGGGGACAGGGGGCAGAGCTATGGCTACACCTTC
CDR3: CASSPGDRGQSYGYTF

J: TRBJ1-2
D: -
V: TRBV28
size: -
DNA: TGTGCCAGCAGTTCCGGGGGGCTCTATGGCTACACCTTC
CDR3: CASSSGGLYGYTF

J: TRBJ2-7
D: TRBD1
V: TRBV12-3/TRBV12-4
size: -
DNA: TGTGCCAGCACCGCAGGGGGCTACAACGAGCAGTACTTC
CDR3: CASTAGGYNEQYF

J: TRBJ2-7
D: -
V: TRBV20-1
size: -
DNA: TGCAGTGCTACAGGGGTCTACGAGCAGTACTTC
CDR3: CSATGVYEQYF

J: TRBJ2-7
D: TRBD1
V: TRBV5-5
size: -
DNA: TGTGCCAGCAGCGTGGACAGGGGCGAGCAGTACTTC
CDR3: CASSVDRGEQYF

J: TRBJ1-2
D: TRBD1
V: TRBV6-5
size: -
DNA: TGTGCCAGCAGTTCCGGGACAGGGGCCCTTTATGCTGGCTACACCTTC
CDR3: CASSSGTGALYAGYTF

J: TRBJ1-3
D: TRBD1
V: TRBV19
size: -
DNA: TGTGCCAGTAGTGAGGACAGGGGTCACTCTGGAAACACCATATATTTT
CDR3: CASSEDRGHSGNTIYF

J: TRBJ1-1
D: -
V: TRBV7-9
size: -
DNA: TGTGCCAGCAGCTTAGACAGGGTAGGCGGAGCTTTCTTT
CDR3: CASSLDRVGGAFF

J: TRBJ2-1
D: -
V: TRBV12-5
size: -
DNA: TGTGCTAGTGGTTTCCAATACAATGAGCAGTTCTTC
CDR3: CASGFQYNEQFF

J: TRBJ1-1
D: TRBD1
V: TRBV18
size: few
DNA: TGTGCCAGCTCACCGGGACAGGGGTACATGAACACTGAAGCTTTCTTT
CDR3: CASSPGQGYMNTEAFF

J: TRBJ2-3
D: -
V: TRBV10-3
size: -
DNA: TGTGCCATCAGTGGAAATGGACTTGCTTACACAGATACGCAGTATTTT
CDR3: CAISGNGLAYTDTQYF

J: TRBJ1-6
D: TRBD1
V: TRBV25-1
size: -
DNA: TGTGCCAGCGGGGACAGGGGATTTTATAATTCACCCCTCCACTTT
CDR3: CASGDRGFYNSPLHF

J: TRBJ1-1
D: TRBD1
V: TRBV20-1
size: -
DNA: TGCAGTGCTCAGGGGGGCACTGAAGCTTTCTTT
CDR3: CSAQGGTEAFF

J: TRBJ1-1
D: TRBD1
V: TRBV28
size: -
DNA: TGTGCCAGCCGGGGGGGACAGACCCAAGCTTTCTTT
CDR3: CASRGGQTQAFF

J: TRBJ1-1
D: -
V: TRBV29-1
size: -
DNA: TGCAGCGTGGCCCGAGGAGGGGCACCTTTGAACACTGAAGCTTTCTTT
CDR3: CSVARGGAPLNTEAFF

J: TRBJ2-5
D: TRBD1
V: TRBV27
size: -
DNA: TGTGCCAGCAGTCCAACTCCAGGGGGCCTAAAGACCCAGTACTTC
CDR3: CASSPTPGGLKTQYF

J: TRBJ1-1
D: TRBD1
V: TRBV11-2
size: -
DNA: TGTGCCAGCAGCTCAGGACAGGGGGGCACTGAAGCTTTCTTT
CDR3: CASSSGQGGTEAFF

J: TRBJ2-3
D: -
V: TRBV3-1/TRBV3-2
size: -
DNA: TGTGCCAGCAGCCAAGATTCGCCAGGGGATACGCAGTATTTT
CDR3: CASSQDSPGDTQYF

J: TRBJ2-1
D: -
V: TRBV3-1/TRBV3-2
size: once
DNA: TGTGCCAGCAGCCAATCCATGGGGAGTAGGCAGTTCTTC
CDR3: CASSQSMGSRQFF

J: TRBJ1-5
D: TRBD1
V: TRBV10-1
size: -
DNA: TGCGCCAGCAGCGCAGGGGGCCGCCAGCCCCAGCATTTT
CDR3: CASSAGGRQPQHF

J: TRBJ1-2
D: TRBD1
V: TRBV7-9
size: -
DNA: TGTGCCAGCAGCTTAGGGGACAGGGGGCTCTATGGCTACACCTTC
CDR3: CASSLGDRGLYGYTF

J: TRBJ1-5
D: TRBD1
V: TRBV24-1
size: few
DNA: TGTGCCACCAGTGATTCTCGACAGGGTCTAGGGCCCCAGCATTTT
CDR3: CATSDSRQGLGPQHF

J: TRBJ1-1
D: TRBD1
V: TRBV4-1
size: -
DNA: TGCGCCAGCAGCCAGGCCGAGACAGGGACGAACACTGAAGCTTTCTTT
CDR3: CASSQAETGTNTEAFF